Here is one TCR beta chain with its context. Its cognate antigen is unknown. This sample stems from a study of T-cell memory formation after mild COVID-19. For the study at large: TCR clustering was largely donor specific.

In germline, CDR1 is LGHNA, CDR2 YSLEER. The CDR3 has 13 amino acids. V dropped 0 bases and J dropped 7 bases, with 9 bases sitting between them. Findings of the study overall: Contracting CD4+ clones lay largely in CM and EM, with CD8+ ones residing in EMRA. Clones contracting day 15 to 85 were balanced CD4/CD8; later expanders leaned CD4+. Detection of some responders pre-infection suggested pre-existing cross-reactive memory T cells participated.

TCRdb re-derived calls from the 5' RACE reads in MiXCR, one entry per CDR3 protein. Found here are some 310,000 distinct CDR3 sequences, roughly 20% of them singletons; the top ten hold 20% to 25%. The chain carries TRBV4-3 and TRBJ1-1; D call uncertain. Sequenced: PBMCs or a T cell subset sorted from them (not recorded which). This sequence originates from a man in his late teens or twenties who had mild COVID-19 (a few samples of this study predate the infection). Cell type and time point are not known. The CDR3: CASSQEFNREAFF. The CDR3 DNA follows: TGCGCCAGCAGCCAAGAGTTTAATCGTGAAGCTTTCTTT.